A single sample gave rise to the 25 T cell receptor beta chains below, sequenced in a study of T cells in Graves' hyperthyroidism and ophthalmopathy. RNA transcripts were the template for amplifying TCR beta CDR3 regions. First-round RT-PCR of the TCR CDR3 relied on the HTBI primer set. MiXCR, run by TCRdb on the multiplex PCR reads, gives a single entry per CDR3 protein. The data contain 550,000 to 600,000 distinct CDR3 sequences, around 42% of them seen just once; the ten biggest clones take up about 20%. Sample: peripheral blood or thyroid tissue (not recorded which). The source of these receptors is an adult woman with Graves' disease, either hyperthyroidism or ophthalmopathy (not recorded which).

This clonotype appeared many times. CDR3 sequence: CASSWGAVSNQPQHF. CDR3 nucleotides: TGTGCCAGCAGCTGGGGGGCGGTGAGCAATCAGCCCCAGCATTTT. This chain links TRBV5-5 with TRBJ1-5, with D possibly TRBD1 on 6 matching bases. The CDR3 runs to 15 residues. V was clipped by 3 bases and J by 1 base, with 11 bases between them. The V gene's germline CDR1 is SGHKS and CDR2 YYEKEE (reference sequence).

Points on this clonotype: A much larger clonotype is one base distant, so this may be a read error. This CDR3 fails to terminate in the conserved phenylalanine or tryptophan, so it likely reflects a read error. The chain has TRBV7-2 and TRBJ2-7, with D maybe TRBD2 (5 bases). In germline, CDR1 is SGHTA, CDR2 FQGNSA. This CDR3 has 15 amino acids. V was cut by 3 bases and J by 5 bases, with 17 bases left in between. The CDR3 DNA is TGTGCCAGCAGCTTCCGGGGTACCTATCTTGACGAGCAGTACCTC. Translation: CASSFRGTYLDEQYL.

This clonotype was recorded at least ten times. This rearrangement joins TRBV6-6 to TRBJ2-7; no definite D call. V lost 0 bases and J lost 2, with 11 bases in between. There are 15 residues in the CDR3. The germline CDR1 and CDR2 sequences are MNHNY and SVGAGI (reference sequence). For the CDR3, the DNA is TGTGCCAGCAGTTACTCCGGCGGCTCGCCCTACGAGCAGTACTTC. Its protein is CASSYSGGSPYEQYF.

In regard to this clonotype: Mismatch with germline at one junction end may stem from a read error. The V call is TRBV5-8, the J call TRBJ1-1; perhaps TRBD1 as D (6 bases). This CDR3 region has 16 residues. CDR1 is SGHTS and CDR2 is YDEGEE in the germline V gene. The CDR3 nucleotides read TGTGCCAGCAGTTCCCTTCCGGGGGACATGAACACTGAAACTTTCTTT. Its translation: CASSSLPGDMNTETFF.

This clonotype was counted between two and nine times. The chain joins TRBV15 to TRBJ1-1, with D hard to call. The CDR3 spans 15 residues. V was cut by 1 base and J by 8 bases, with 17 bases left in between. CDR1 is LNHNV, CDR2 YYDKDF, per germline (reference sequence). The DNA of the CDR3 is TGTGCCACCAGCAGAGGATACAGTGCGGCCGGCGAAGCTTTCTTT. Translating it yields CATSRGYSAAGEAFF.

The rearrangement joins TRBV10-3 to TRBJ2-2; 8 bases are shared with TRBD1. The CDR3 loop spans 14 amino acids. CDR1 ENHRY and CDR2 SYGVKD come from the germline V gene. The J segment lost 4 bases and the V segment lost 8 bases, leaving 6 bases of the junction unmatched. CDR3 nucleotide sequence: TGTGCCATCGAGAGGCAGGGGGCCACCGGGGAGCTGTTTTTT. It codes for CAIERQGATGELFF.

This clonotype was counted between two and nine times. The chain combines TRBV25-1 with TRBJ2-7; D ambiguous. The germline V and J ends were trimmed by 1 base and 6 bases, with 4 bases remaining between them. The V gene's germline CDR1 is MGHDK and CDR2 SYGVNS. This CDR3 has 11 amino acids. Here the CDR3 reads CASSESREQYF. In DNA form, the CDR3 reads TGTGCCAGCAGTGAATCTCGCGAGCAGTACTTC.

This chain links TRBV15 with TRBJ1-5; no firm D call. The CDR3 consists of 16 residues. Germline CDR1 reads LNHNV; CDR2 reads YYDKDF (reference sequence). The V end was cut by 3 bases, the J end by 4 bases, with 16 bases between. The CDR3 protein is CATSSLEDGRNQPQHF. The CDR3 bases are TGTGCCACCAGCAGCTTGGAGGACGGGAGAAATCAGCCCCAGCATTTT.

The J gene is TRBJ2-5, the V gene TRBV7-9, with a tentative D call TRBD2 (5 bases). The CDR3 runs to 14 residues. Germline values: CDR1 SEHNR, CDR2 FQNEAQ (reference sequence). Deletions cut 2 bases from V and 5 bases from J, with 12 bases between. The CDR3 reads CASSLNPGMETQYF. The CDR3 DNA reads as TGTGCCAGCAGCTTAAACCCGGGAATGGAGACCCAGTACTTC.

The rearrangement links TRBV20-1 to TRBJ1-1; 9 nucleotides align to TRBD1. Unmatched junction bases numbered 13, after V lost 7 bases and J lost 1 base. Germline CDR1 DFQATT, CDR2 SNEGSKA (reference sequence). The CDR3 has 16 residues. The CDR3 is CSGASSSGQGNTEAFF. CDR3 DNA: TGCAGTGGCGCCAGCAGCTCGGGACAGGGGAACACTGAAGCTTTCTTT.

As to this clonotype: It is unclear where the CDR3 begins or ends on the DNA, so no DNA is shown, and the CDR3 is as TCRdb lists it. V usage is TRBV7-2 and J usage is TRBJ2-2. CDR1 is SGHTA, CDR2 FQGNSA, per germline. The CDR3 comprises 14 residues, both ends counted. The CDR3 loop is CASRFGGTPGSCFF.

V and J are TRBV7-2 and TRBJ1-4; no clear D. The CDR3 covers 13 residues. Deletions cut 8 bases from V and 8 bases from J, with 15 bases between. Germline CDR1 reads SGHTA; CDR2 reads FQGNSA. CDR3 nucleotide sequence: TGTGCCAGCCATAGGACCGGGTCCGAAAAACTGTTTTTT. It codes for CASHRTGSEKLFF.

The rearrangement uses TRBV11-2 and TRBJ2-7, with D perhaps TRBD2 (5 bases). The CDR3 loop spans 15 amino acids. Trimming shortened V by 2 bases and J by 2 bases, and 13 bases separated the two germline ends. Looked up from germline, CDR1 is SGHAT and CDR2 is FQNNGV. The CDR3 spells CASSLSDKAAYEQYF. CDR3 DNA: TGTGCCAGCAGCTTATCTGACAAAGCGGCCTACGAGCAGTACTTC.

Worth noting for this clonotype: A much larger clone lies one base from this, so it may be a read error. Because it lacks the conserved phenylalanine or tryptophan at the end, this CDR3 is likely a read error. Here the CDR3 DNA reads TGCGCCAGCAGCCTTCTGGGGGGGCGAAACGAGCAGTACCTC. Residues: CASSLLGGRNEQYL. The J gene is TRBJ2-7, the V gene TRBV7-3, with D possibly matching TRBD2 (7 bases). The CDR3 consists of 14 residues. Germline V gene sequence: CDR1 SGHTA, CDR2 FQGTGA.

The rearrangement joins TRBV9 to TRBJ1-6; possibly TRBD1 for D (5 bases). The CDR3 is 15 residues long. Trimming removed 5 bases at V and 7 bases at J, with 16 bases between. Germline lookup yields CDR1 SGDLS and CDR2 YYNGEE. In DNA, the CDR3 is TGTGCCAGCAGTTACTCGATGGGGACCAATTCACCCCTCCACTTT. It translates to CASSYSMGTNSPLHF. Together with reference TRBV9 and TRBJ1-6, the CDR3 gives the full variable domain: DSGVTQTPKHLITATGQRVTLRCSPRSGDLSVYWYQQSLDQGLQFLIQYYNGEERAKGNILERFSAQQFPDLHSELNLSSLELGDSALYFCASSYSMGTNSPLHFGNGTRLTVT.

In its sample, this clonotype was seen many times. The chain uses TRBV25-1 and TRBJ1-5, with D possibly TRBD1 on 6 matching bases. Germline V gives CDR1 MGHDK, CDR2 SYGVNS. V was shortened by 4 bases and J by 10 bases, with 14 bases between the two germline ends. The CDR3 sequence is 13 residues long. CDR3: CASSASGGQPQHF. CDR3 DNA sequence: TGTGCCAGCAGTGCATCGGGGGGCCAACCCCAGCATTTT.

The chain has TRBV2 and TRBJ2-5; 11 bases match TRBD2. J lost 6 bases, V lost 8 bases, and 11 bases had no gene match. The CDR3 loop spans 15 amino acids. Per germline, CDR1 SNHLY and CDR2 FYNNEI. CDR3: CASRGSLAGVKTQYF. The CDR3, as DNA: TGTGCCAGCCGGGGGTCACTAGCGGGAGTAAAGACCCAGTACTTC.

This clonotype was detected many times. CDR3 sequence reads: CASKGSSGSSGANVLTF. The CDR3, as DNA: TGCGCCAGCAAGGGAAGTAGCGGGAGCTCTGGGGCCAACGTCCTGACTTTC. The genes are TRBV5-1 and TRBJ2-6; TRBD2 aligns across 9 bases. This CDR3 comprises 17 residues. J lost 0 bases, V lost 6 bases, and 7 bases had no gene match. CDR1 and CDR2 (germline): SGHRS, YFSETQ. The entire variable domain, with the rest obtained from reference TRBV5-1 and TRBJ2-6, is as follows: KAGVTQTPRYLIKTRGQQVTLSCSPISGHRSVSWYQQTPGQGLQFLFEYFSETQRNKGNFPGRFSGRQFSNSRSEMNVSTLELGDSALYLCASKGSSGSSGANVLTFGAGSRLTVL.

J is TRBJ1-2 and V is TRBV7-9; tentatively, D is TRBD1 (6 bases). Per germline, CDR1 SEHNR and CDR2 FQNEAQ (reference sequence). The CDR3 has 12 residues. The V end lost 5 bases, the J end lost 8 bases, and 12 bases lay between the germline ends. CDR3 sequence: CASSTGNEGYTF. CDR3 in DNA: TGTGCCAGCAGCACAGGGAACGAAGGCTACACCTTC.

The chain combines TRBV29-1 with TRBJ1-1; D is perhaps TRBD1 (6 bases). The CDR3 covers 13 residues. CDR1 and CDR2 (germline): SQVTM, ANQGSEA. V gave up 8 bases and J gave up 1 base, with 14 bases separating them. The DNA for the CDR3 is TGCAGCTTGGTAGGGGGGGAGAACACTGAAGCTTTCTTT. It encodes CSLVGGENTEAFF.

With regard to this clonotype: One end of the junction fails to match germline, which may point to a read error. J is TRBJ2-5 and V is TRBV25-1; TRBD2 matches 7 bases. The CDR3 is 17 amino acids. Per germline, CDR1 MGHDK and CDR2 SYGVNS. CDR3 nucleotide sequence: TGCGCCAGCAGCCAAGATCGTCGGACTAGTATTTGGGAGACCCAGTACTTC. Amino acids: CASSQDRRTSIWETQYF.

Many counts were recorded for this clonotype. The junction shows a germline mismatch at one end, possibly a read error. The chain links TRBV11-3 to TRBJ2-3; TRBD2 might be the D (5 bases). CDR1 and CDR2 (germline): SGHNT, YENEEA. The CDR3 consists of 14 residues. This CDR3 is CASSSGEGRTPVGF. The CDR3 region has the DNA TGTGCCAGCAGCTCCGGGGAAGGTCGGACCCCGGTCGGCTTT.

Note on this clonotype: A read error may produce the germline difference seen at one junction end. The chain joins TRBV14 to TRBJ2-7; tentatively, D is TRBD1 or TRBD2 (5 bases each). CDR1 and CDR2 from the germline V gene are SGHDN and FVKESK. This CDR3 contains 15 residues. CDR3 nucleotides: TGTGCCAGCAGCCAACCCGAGGGACGCCCTGGGGAGCTGTACTTC. Translated, it gives CASSQPEGRPGELYF. The full variable domain, with the rest looked up from reference TRBV14 and TRBJ2-7, is EAGVTQFPSHSVIEKGQTVTLRCDPISGHDNLYWYRRVMGKEIKFLLHFVKESKQDESGMPNNRFLAERTGGTYSTLKVQPAELEDSGVYFCASSQPEGRPGELYFGPGTRLTVT.

As concerns this clonotype: This CDR3 is missing its conserved last phenylalanine or tryptophan, likely due to a read error. The limits of the CDR3 on the DNA are not certain, so only TCRdb's listed CDR3 is given. The rearrangement uses TRBV10-3 and TRBJ2-5; the D call TRBD1 from the table was never checked on the DNA. Looked up from germline, CDR1 is ENHRY and CDR2 is SYGVKD. 14 amino acids form the CDR3, both terminal residues included. CDR3 sequence reads: CAIRQGNYGYTFGS.

The chain has TRBV20-1 and TRBJ2-7; maybe TRBD1 (6 bases). V lost 7 bases, J lost 3 bases, and 16 bases lay in between. Germline CDR1 DFQATT, CDR2 SNEGSKA (reference sequence). This CDR3 has 13 amino acids. The DNA of the CDR3 is TGCAGTGTTTACCGGGACATCAACTACGAGCAGTACTTC. It yields the protein CSVYRDINYEQYF.